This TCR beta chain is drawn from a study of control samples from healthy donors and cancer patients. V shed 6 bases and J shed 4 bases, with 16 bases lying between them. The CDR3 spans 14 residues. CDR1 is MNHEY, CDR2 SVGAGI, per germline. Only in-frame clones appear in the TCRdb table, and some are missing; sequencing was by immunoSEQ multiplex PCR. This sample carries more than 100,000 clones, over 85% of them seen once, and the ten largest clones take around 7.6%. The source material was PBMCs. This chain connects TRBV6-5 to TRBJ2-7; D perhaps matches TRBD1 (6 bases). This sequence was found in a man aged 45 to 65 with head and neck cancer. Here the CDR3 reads CASSADRSSYEQYF. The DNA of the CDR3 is TGTGCCAGCAGCGCAGACAGGTCCTCGTACGAGCAGTACTTC.